This TCR beta chain was captured in a study of Ad26.COV2.S vaccination and SARS-CoV-2 variants. Study in general: The authors gave Ad26.COV2.S intramuscularly, either once or twice 56 days apart.

The protocol was immunoSEQ multiplex PCR, while the TCRdb copy is restricted to in-frame clones and leaves out a portion. This table has about 280,000 clones, 80% to 90% appearing once. The sample's treatment: around 19 received Ad26.COV2.S at low or high dose, single or two shots; about 5 received placebo; per-sample allocation not given. Sampling was performed 63 days after the first vaccine or placebo injection. The CDR3 consists of 16 residues. In germline, CDR1 is SGDLS, CDR2 YYNGEE. Trimming at V came to 4 bases and at J to 1 base, leaving 7 bases not matched to a gene. The sequence was collected from a person between 18 and 65 years old who received the Ad26.COV2.S COVID-19 vaccine or a placebo. The sample in question was peripheral blood, obtained in a trial of Ad26.COV2.S vaccine versus placebo. The chain has TRBV9 and TRBJ1-2, with TRBD1 matching over 10 bases. The CDR3: CASSPDRGSGNYGYTF. The DNA of the CDR3 is TGTGCCAGCAGCCCGGACAGGGGGAGTGGTAACTATGGCTACACCTTC.